Listed below are T cell receptor beta chains from one sample, sequenced in a study of T-cell reconstitution after alpha-beta-depleted transplantation in children. TCRdb itself ran the PCR reads through MiXCR, one entry per CDR3 protein. The top ten clones hold about 41% of a sample with hundreds of thousands of distinct CDR3 sequences, under 20% of them seen once. The input for sequencing was PBMCs, mostly from graft donor cells, taken 360 days after TCRalphabeta/CD19-depleted stem cell transplant. The receptors were gathered from a male patient between 2 and 10 years old who had a stem cell transplant for acute lymphoblastic leukemia, so the T cells may come from the graft donor. CDR3s leave out the opening cysteine and the closing phenylalanine or tryptophan. D genes are given only for firm matches. Only part of the rows carry a size: once, few, many, or a class if the clone is expanded.

-	TRBV5-1	-	ASSLAGSGQRETQY
few	TRBV4-1	TRBD1	ASSHPGQGGGYT
few	TRBV4-2	-	ASSQVPGLSGHEQY
-	TRBV29-1	-	SVETQGWAYGYT
few	TRBV4-1	-	ASSQDPSSAYEQY
-	TRBV2	-	ASTGQARSVTEKLF
-	TRBV20-1	TRBD1	SARRPGQDQY
few	TRBV7-2	TRBD1	ASSLGTGINQPQH
few	TRBV6-1	TRBD2	ASMLAGAGNEQY
few	TRBV30	-	AWSVFSGYTEAF
few	TRBV24-1	-	ATAGTTTYEQY
-	TRBV12-3/TRBV12-4	-	ASSLRVGNAIQY
few	TRBV12-3/TRBV12-4	-	ASSWDLTYEQY
many	TRBV5-6	TRBD2	ASSFGTSVLEQY
-	TRBV5-5	-	ASSFGGRPSTDTQY
-	TRBV7-2	-	ASSLVWGPYEQY
-	TRBV12-3/TRBV12-4	TRBD2	ASSGGVEQY
-	TRBV29-1	-	SAWRETGELF
few	TRBV6-4	-	ASSVSGEDSPLH
few	TRBV4-1	TRBD2	ASSQDPLGLAALSYNEQF
many	TRBV27	-	ASSSPGGAIYEQY
-	TRBV18	-	ASSALLPAGLSSYNEQF
few	TRBV27	-	ASSSQGTDTGELF
-	TRBV18	-	ASSPMDGTDTQY
many	TRBV3-2	-	ASSRTRGTGELF
-	TRBV20-1	TRBD2	SAPRREGRFVQF
many	TRBV20-1	-	SANVLRAENTGELF
few	TRBV6-1	-	ASPGTENTGELF
few	TRBV20-1	-	SASPEVAEAF
many	TRBV5-1	TRBD2	ASSLTSGYNEQF
-	TRBV15	-	ATMAPGAGANVLT
few	TRBV28	TRBD2	ATSRLAGPYEQY
few	TRBV7-9	-	ASRQGGRDEQF
-	TRBV4-1	TRBD2	ASSQGRAGGFMDEQF
many	TRBV5-1	TRBD2	ASSVSSGDYEQY
many	TRBV5-1	-	ASSTEVGRAYNEQF
-	TRBV7-9	TRBD1	ASKTDREYEQY
few	TRBV5-1	-	ASSSSRQAYTEAF
-	TRBV7-2	-	ASSLGQHPRTDTQY
few	TRBV7-7	-	ASSLHPLAPSSYNEQF
-	TRBV12-3/TRBV12-4	TRBD1	ASSYYRGQPS
-	TRBV7-9	-	ASTSRYQETQY
-	TRBV15	-	ATSRDGLSADTQY